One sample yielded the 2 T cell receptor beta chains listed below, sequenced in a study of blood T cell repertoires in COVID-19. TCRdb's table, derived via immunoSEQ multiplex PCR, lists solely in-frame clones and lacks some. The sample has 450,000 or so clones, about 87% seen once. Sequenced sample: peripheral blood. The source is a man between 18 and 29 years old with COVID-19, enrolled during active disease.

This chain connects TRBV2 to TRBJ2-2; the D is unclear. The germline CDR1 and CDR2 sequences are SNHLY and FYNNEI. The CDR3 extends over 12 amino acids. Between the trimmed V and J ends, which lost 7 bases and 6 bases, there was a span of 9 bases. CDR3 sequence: CASNIEAGELFF. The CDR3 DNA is TGTGCCAGCAATATAGAAGCCGGGGAGCTGTTTTTT.

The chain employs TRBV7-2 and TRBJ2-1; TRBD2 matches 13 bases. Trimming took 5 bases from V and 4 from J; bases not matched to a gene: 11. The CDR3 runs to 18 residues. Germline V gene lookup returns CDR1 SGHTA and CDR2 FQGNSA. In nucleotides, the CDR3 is TGTGCCAGCAGCAATAGCAGGACTAGCGGGGGCCGATACAATGAGCAGTTCTTC. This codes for CASSNSRTSGGRYNEQFF.